Given below is one TCR beta chain in context. Its specificity is not known. This sample stems from a study of T cell responses to AZD1222 COVID-19 vaccine. Study observations and caveats: Distributed over spike, vaccine-associated CD4 TCRs predominated at 160-218 and 743-854. Mostly white British, mostly female donors; authors suggested clonal diversity may be underestimated.

Repertoires were generated with immunoSEQ multiplex PCR, while TCRdb's copy carries only in-frame clones and drops some. The table shows around 95,000 clones, with 88% occurring only once. Trimming pared 5 bases from V and 2 bases from J, leaving 3 bases between. The CDR3 is made up of 12 amino acids. The source of this sequence is an adult in good health. The sample consisted of peripheral blood, taken on day 0 of AZD1222 vaccination. This chain uses TRBV12-3 or TRBV12-4 with TRBJ2-2; D unresolved. CDR3 residues: CASSANTGELFF. CDR3 bases: TGTGCCAGCAGTGCCAACACCGGGGAGCTGTTTTTT.